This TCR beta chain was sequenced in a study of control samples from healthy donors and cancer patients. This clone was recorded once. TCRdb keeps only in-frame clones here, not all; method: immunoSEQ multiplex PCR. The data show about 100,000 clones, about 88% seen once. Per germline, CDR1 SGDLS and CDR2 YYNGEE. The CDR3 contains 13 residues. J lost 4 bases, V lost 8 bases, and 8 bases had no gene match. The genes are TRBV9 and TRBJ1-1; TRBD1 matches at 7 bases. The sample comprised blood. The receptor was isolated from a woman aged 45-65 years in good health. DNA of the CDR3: TGTGCCAGTGGGGGGACAGACCTCACTGAAGCTTTCTTT. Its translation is CASGGTDLTEAFF.